These 5 T cell receptor beta chains came from one sample sequenced in a study of T cell responses to AZD1222 COVID-19 vaccine. TCRdb's table, derived via immunoSEQ multiplex PCR, lists solely in-frame clones and lacks some. The sample has almost 80,000 clones, roughly nine tenths seen once. Material: peripheral blood, obtained on day 0 of AZD1222 vaccination. The origin of the receptors is an adult in good health.

The J gene is TRBJ1-6, the V gene TRBV28, with D possibly being TRBD1 (5 bases). V lost 8 bases to trimming and J lost 7 bases, with 18 bases between them. CDR1 is MDHEN, CDR2 SYDVKM, per germline. CDR3 length: 15 amino acids. In DNA form, the CDR3 reads TGTGCCAGCGGGACCCCCGGACGGTTAAATTCACCCCTCCACTTT. Protein product: CASGTPGRLNSPLHF.

The chain links TRBV5-4 to TRBJ1-2, with D tentatively TRBD1 (5 bases). The CDR3 runs to 13 residues. The V gene's germline CDR1 is SGHNT and CDR2 YYREEE (reference sequence). Trimming removed 4 bases from V and 7 bases from J, with 14 bases in between. The CDR3 nucleotides read TGTGCCAGCAGCACGTATTTGGGACCTGGCTACACCTTC. It is translated as CASSTYLGPGYTF. Full variable domain (rest looked up from reference TRBV5-4 and TRBJ1-2): ETGVTQSPTHLIKTRGQQVTLRCSSQSGHNTVSWYQQALGQGPQFIFQYYREEENGRGNFPPRFSGLQFPNYSSELNVNALELDDSALYLCASSTYLGPGYTFGSGTRLTVV.

The genes are TRBV19 and TRBJ2-3; the D gene is possibly TRBD1 (6 bases). Germline loops: CDR1 LNHDA, CDR2 SQIVND (reference sequence). The CDR3 extends over 14 amino acids. Trimming removed 3 bases from V and 2 bases from J, with 9 bases in between. The DNA of the CDR3 is TGTGCCAGTAGTATGGGGGCCCCCACAGATACGCAGTATTTT. Translation: CASSMGAPTDTQYF.

CDR3 sequence reads: CASSEASGRSGYEQFF. As DNA, the CDR3 is TGTGCCAGCAGTGAAGCTAGCGGGAGATCTGGCTATGAGCAGTTCTTC. The chain is built from TRBV6-1 and TRBJ2-1, with TRBD2 matching over 9 bases. CDR3 length equals 16 residues. Germline V gene data show CDR1 as MNHNS and CDR2 as SASEGT. V was pared by 0 bases and J by 8 bases, with 8 bases of the junction left unmatched.

The chain is built from TRBV11-2 and TRBJ2-2; TRBD2 aligns across 12 bases. The CDR3 loop spans 19 amino acids. Germline lookup yields CDR1 SGHAT and CDR2 FQNNGV. V was clipped by 5 bases and J by 4 bases; unmatched bases: 14. The CDR3 loop reads CASSPWGLAGGPSTGELFF. CDR3 DNA sequence: TGTGCCAGCAGCCCATGGGGGCTAGCGGGAGGGCCGAGCACCGGGGAGCTGTTTTTT.